The rows below give T cell receptor beta chains drawn from one sample of a study of cytomegalovirus exposure and HLA in healthy donors. Clones were sequenced by immunoSEQ multiplex PCR, and TCRdb holds only the in-frame ones, with some missing. The sample includes approximately 170,000 clones. The sample taken for sequencing was PBMCs. The receptors originated from a woman younger than 35 in good health and CMV-seropositive. Both conserved end residues are part of each CDR3. D genes are given only for firm matches.

D gene	J gene	V gene	CDR3 protein	CDR3 DNA
NA	TRBJ2-5	TRBV4-3	CASSQELTFEGETQYF	TGCGCCAGCAGCCAGGAACTAACCTTCGAGGGAGAGACCCAGTACTTC
NA	TRBJ2-7	TRBV10-3	CAISESSEAYEQYF	TGTGCCATCAGTGAGTCGTCGGAGGCCTACGAGCAGTACTTC
TRBD1	TRBJ1-1	TRBV19	CASSLGQENTEAFF	TGTGCCAGTAGCCTGGGACAGGAGAACACTGAAGCTTTCTTT
NA	TRBJ2-6	TRBV27	CASRERGGAGANVLTF	TGTGCCAGCAGGGAAAGGGGGGGCGCTGGGGCCAACGTCCTGACTTTC
TRBD1	TRBJ2-3	TRBV5-4	CASSVRDRGTDTQYF	TGTGCCAGCAGCGTCCGGGACAGGGGTACAGATACGCAGTATTTT
TRBD2	TRBJ2-7	TRBV9	CASSVGISGIYEQYF	TGTGCCAGCAGCGTAGGAATTAGCGGGATTTACGAGCAGTACTTC
NA	TRBJ1-4	TRBV5-1	CASRRGEGEKLFF	TGCGCCAGCAGACGGGGGGAGGGTGAAAAACTGTTTTTT
NA	TRBJ2-6	TRBV6-5	CASSKISGANVLTF	TGTGCCAGCAGCAAAATCTCTGGGGCCAACGTCCTGACTTTC
NA	TRBJ2-2	TRBV7-8	CASSLVGLANTGELFF	TGTGCCAGCAGCTTAGTTGGTTTAGCTAACACCGGGGAGCTGTTTTTT
TRBD1	TRBJ2-7	TRBV6-4	CATSGTGGFHYEQYF	TGTGCCACCTCCGGGACAGGGGGCTTCCACTACGAGCAGTACTTC
TRBD1	TRBJ1-2	TRBV27	CASTNAGTGESYTF	TGTGCCAGCACTAATGCCGGGACAGGGGAAAGCTACACCTTC
TRBD2	TRBJ2-3	TRBV5-6	CASSLAQSGSADTQYF	TGTGCCAGCAGCTTGGCCCAGAGCGGGAGCGCAGATACGCAGTATTTT
TRBD1	TRBJ1-1	TRBV19	CASRDRVAEAFF	TGTGCCAGTAGGGACAGGGTCGCTGAAGCTTTCTTT
TRBD1	TRBJ1-3	TRBV7-9	CASSSGTGGSGNTIYF	TGTGCCAGCAGCTCGGGGACAGGGGGCTCCGGAAACACCATATATTTT
NA	TRBJ2-3	TRBV5-1	CASSLAGRGGTQYF	TGCGCCAGCAGCTTGGCCGGAAGAGGTGGTACGCAGTATTTT
NA	TRBJ2-2	TRBV5-1	CASSFQPGNTGELFF	TGCGCCAGCAGCTTCCAACCCGGGAACACCGGGGAGCTGTTTTTT
TRBD1	TRBJ1-2	TRBV25-1	CASSEWKGAAYGYTF	TGTGCCAGCAGTGAATGGAAGGGGGCAGCCTATGGCTACACCTTC
TRBD1	TRBJ1-2	TRBV18	CASSLGQGYGYTF	TGTGCCAGCTCATTGGGACAGGGCTATGGCTACACCTTC
NA	TRBJ2-7	TRBV7-2	CASSSRAGNPLEQYF	TGTGCCAGCAGCTCCCGCGCAGGGAACCCCCTCGAGCAGTACTTC
TRBD2	TRBJ2-3	TRBV7-3	CASSLGASGGRTDTQYF	TGTGCCAGCTCCCTAGGGGCTAGCGGGGGTCGCACAGATACGCAGTATTTT
NA	TRBJ2-1	TRBV2	CASSLNGGPNEQFF	TGTGCCAGCAGTTTAAACGGGGGACCCAATGAGCAGTTCTTC
TRBD2	TRBJ2-7	TRBV13	CASSPPSGGAYEQYF	TGTGCCAGCAGCCCCCCTAGCGGGGGGGCTTACGAGCAGTACTTC
TRBD1	TRBJ2-1	TRBV30	CAWSTTGGNRNEQFF	TGTGCCTGGAGTACGACAGGGGGTAATAGGAATGAGCAGTTCTTC
NA	TRBJ2-3	TRBV7-9	CASSLLSTDTQYF	TGTGCCAGCAGCTTACTTAGCACAGATACGCAGTATTTT
NA	TRBJ1-2	TRBV29-1	CSVESGDNYGYTF	TGCAGCGTTGAGTCAGGGGATAACTATGGCTACACCTTC
TRBD1	TRBJ1-5	TRBV5-1	CASSLTGQENQPQHF	TGCGCCAGCAGCTTAACGGGACAGGAGAATCAGCCCCAGCATTTT
TRBD1	TRBJ1-4	TRBV19	CASSTRQGGNEKLFF	TGTGCCAGTAGTACAAGACAGGGCGGTAATGAAAAACTGTTTTTT
TRBD1	TRBJ1-2	TRBV5-1	CASSSGQGVDGYTF	TGCGCCAGCAGCTCGGGCCAGGGGGTCGATGGCTACACCTTC
NA	TRBJ1-1	TRBV6-5	CASSYSGPSPNTEAFF	TGTGCCAGCAGTTACTCTGGGCCCAGTCCTAACACTGAAGCTTTCTTT
NA	TRBJ2-7	TRBV5-6	CASSLGGYTSSYEQYF	TGTGCCAGCAGCTTGGGAGGATATACTAGCTCCTACGAGCAGTACTTC